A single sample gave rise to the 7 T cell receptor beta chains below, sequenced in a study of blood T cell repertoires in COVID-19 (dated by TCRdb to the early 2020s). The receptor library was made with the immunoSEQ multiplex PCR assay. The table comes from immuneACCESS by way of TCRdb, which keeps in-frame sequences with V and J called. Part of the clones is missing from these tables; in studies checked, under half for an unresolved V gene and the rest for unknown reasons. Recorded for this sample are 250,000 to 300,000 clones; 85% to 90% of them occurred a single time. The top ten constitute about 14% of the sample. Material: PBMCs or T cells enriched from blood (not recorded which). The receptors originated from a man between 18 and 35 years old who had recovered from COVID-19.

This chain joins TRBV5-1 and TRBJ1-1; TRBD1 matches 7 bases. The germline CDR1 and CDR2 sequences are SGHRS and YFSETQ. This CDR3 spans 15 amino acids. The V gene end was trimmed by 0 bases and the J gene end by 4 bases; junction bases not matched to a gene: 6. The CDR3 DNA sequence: TGCGCCAGCAGCTTGGGGGCTACAGGGGCCACTGAAGCTTTCTTT. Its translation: CASSLGATGATEAFF.

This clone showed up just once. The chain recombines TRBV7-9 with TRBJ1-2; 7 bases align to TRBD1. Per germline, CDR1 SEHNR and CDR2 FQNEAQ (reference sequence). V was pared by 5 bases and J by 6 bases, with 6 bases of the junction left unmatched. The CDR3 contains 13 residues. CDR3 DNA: TGTGCCAGCAGCCCGCCCAGGGGGGATGGCTACACCTTC. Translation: CASSPPRGDGYTF. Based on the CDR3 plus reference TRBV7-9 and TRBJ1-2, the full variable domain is DTGVSQNPRHKITKRGQNVTFRCDPISEHNRLYWYRQTLGQGPEFLTYFQNEAQLEKSRLLSDRFSAERPKGSFSTLEIQRTEQGDSAMYLCASSPPRGDGYTFGSGTRLTVV.

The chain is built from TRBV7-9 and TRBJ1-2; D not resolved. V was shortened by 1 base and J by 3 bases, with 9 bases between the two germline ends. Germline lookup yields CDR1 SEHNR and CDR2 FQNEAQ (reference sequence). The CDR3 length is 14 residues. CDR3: CASSLGHAYYGYTF. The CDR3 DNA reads TGTGCCAGCAGCTTAGGTCATGCGTACTATGGCTACACCTTC.

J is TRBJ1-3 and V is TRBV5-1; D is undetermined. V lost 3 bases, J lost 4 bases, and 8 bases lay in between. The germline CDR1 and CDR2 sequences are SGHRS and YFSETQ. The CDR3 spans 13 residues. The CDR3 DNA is TGCGCCAGCAGCTCCGAGCCCGGAAACACCATATATTTT. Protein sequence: CASSSEPGNTIYF.

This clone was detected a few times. The DNA of the CDR3 is TGTGCCAGCAGCTTAGCGGCCAGGTCGGCCTACGAGCAGTACTTC. This codes for CASSLAARSAYEQYF. The genes are TRBV7-6 and TRBJ2-7; the D is unclear. CDR3 length equals 15 residues. CDR1 and CDR2 (germline): SGHVS, FNYEAQ. V was clipped by 0 bases and J by 2 bases, with 11 bases between them.

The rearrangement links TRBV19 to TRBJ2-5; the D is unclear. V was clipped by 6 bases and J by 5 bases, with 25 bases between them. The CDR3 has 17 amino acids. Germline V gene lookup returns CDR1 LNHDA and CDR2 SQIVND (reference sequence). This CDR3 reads CASRPAEGVVRPETQYF. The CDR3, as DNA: TGTGCCAGTAGGCCCGCTGAAGGAGTTGTCCGGCCGGAGACCCAGTACTTC.

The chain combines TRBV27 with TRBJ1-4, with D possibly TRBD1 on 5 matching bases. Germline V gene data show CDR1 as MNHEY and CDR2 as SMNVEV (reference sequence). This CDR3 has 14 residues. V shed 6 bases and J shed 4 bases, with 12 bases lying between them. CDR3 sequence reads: CASSQDRYNEKLFF. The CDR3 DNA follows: TGTGCCAGCAGCCAAGACAGATATAATGAAAAACTGTTTTTT.